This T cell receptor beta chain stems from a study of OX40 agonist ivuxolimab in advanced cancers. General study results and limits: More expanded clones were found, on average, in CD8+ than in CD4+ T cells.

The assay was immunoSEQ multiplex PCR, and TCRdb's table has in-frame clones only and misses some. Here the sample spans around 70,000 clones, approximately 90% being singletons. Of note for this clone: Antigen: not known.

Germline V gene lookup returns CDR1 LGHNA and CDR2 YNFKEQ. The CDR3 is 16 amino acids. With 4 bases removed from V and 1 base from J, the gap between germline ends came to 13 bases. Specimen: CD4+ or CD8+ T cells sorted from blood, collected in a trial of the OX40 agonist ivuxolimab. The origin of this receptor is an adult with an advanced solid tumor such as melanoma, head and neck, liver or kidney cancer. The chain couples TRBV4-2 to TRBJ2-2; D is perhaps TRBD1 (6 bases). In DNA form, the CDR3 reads TGTGCCAGCAGCCCTTCTAGGGGGATGAACACCGGGGAGCTGTTTTTT. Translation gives CASSPSRGMNTGELFF.